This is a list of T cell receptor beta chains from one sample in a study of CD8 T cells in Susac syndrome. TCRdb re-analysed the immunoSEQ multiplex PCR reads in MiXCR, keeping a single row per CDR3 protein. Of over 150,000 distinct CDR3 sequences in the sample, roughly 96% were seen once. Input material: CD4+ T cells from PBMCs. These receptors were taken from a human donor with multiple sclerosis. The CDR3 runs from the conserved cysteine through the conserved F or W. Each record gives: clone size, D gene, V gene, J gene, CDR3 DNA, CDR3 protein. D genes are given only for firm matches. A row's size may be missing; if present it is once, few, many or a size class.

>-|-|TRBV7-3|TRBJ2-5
TGTGCCAGCAGCCCGAAGGTAGGAGAGACCCAGTACTTC
CASSPKVGETQYF
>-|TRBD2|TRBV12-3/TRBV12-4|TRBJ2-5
TGTGCCAGCAGTTTCTTAGCGGGAGGGGAGACCCAGTACTTC
CASSFLAGGETQYF
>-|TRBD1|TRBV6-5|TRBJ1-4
TGTGCCAGCAGGTCCGGGACAGTCAATGAAAAACTGTTTTTT
CASRSGTVNEKLFF
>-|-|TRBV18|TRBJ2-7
TGTGCCAGCTCACCATTCAGCTCCTACGAGCAGTACTTC
CASSPFSSYEQYF
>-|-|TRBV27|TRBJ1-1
TGTGCCAGCAGTGTCCCAGGGAACACTGAAGCTTTCTTT
CASSVPGNTEAFF
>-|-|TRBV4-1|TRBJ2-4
TGCGCCAGCAGCCAAGATAGGGGCCGAACTGCGATTCCCAAAAACATTCAGTACTTC
CASSQDRGRTAIPKNIQYF
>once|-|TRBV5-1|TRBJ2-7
TGCGCCAGCAGCTTGGTGGTGGCTACTACTTTCGAGCAGTACTTC
CASSLVVATTFEQYF
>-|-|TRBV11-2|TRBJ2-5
TGTGCCAGCAGCCATCAACAAGAGACCCAGTACTTC
CASSHQQETQYF
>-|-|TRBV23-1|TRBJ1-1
TGCGCCAGCAGTCAATCGGACCTATCCCCCCCAGCTTTCTTT
CASSQSDLSPPAFF
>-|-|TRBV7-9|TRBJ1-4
TGTGCCAGCAGCTGGGACCTTAATGAAAAACTGTTTTTT
CASSWDLNEKLFF
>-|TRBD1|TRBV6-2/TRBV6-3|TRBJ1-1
TGTGCCAGCAGTTACAGGACAGGGGCTGAAGCTTTCTTT
CASSYRTGAEAFF
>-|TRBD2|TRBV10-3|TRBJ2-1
TGTGCCATCAGTGAGGGACTAGCGGGAGGGTATGAGCAGTTCTTC
CAISEGLAGGYEQFF
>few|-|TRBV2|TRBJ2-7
TGTGCCAGCAGTCCTGACAGATTCTACGAGCAGTACTTC
CASSPDRFYEQYF
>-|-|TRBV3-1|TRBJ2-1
TGTGCCAGCAGCTTCCGCCGGAATGAGCAGTTCTTC
CASSFRRNEQFF
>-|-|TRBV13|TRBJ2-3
TGTGCCAGCAGCTTAGAGCGTCCAGATACGCAGTATTTT
CASSLERPDTQYF
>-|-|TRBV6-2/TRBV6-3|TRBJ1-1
TGTGCCAGCGCACAGGGCCCTGAAGCTTTCTTT
CASAQGPEAFF
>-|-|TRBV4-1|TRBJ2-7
TGCGCCAGCAGCAAAGCAGAGCGCCCGAGCTCCTACGAGCAGTACTTC
CASSKAERPSSYEQYF
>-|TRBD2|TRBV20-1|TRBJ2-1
TGCAGTGCCCCGGGACTAGCGGACTACAATGAGCAGTTCTTC
CSAPGLADYNEQFF
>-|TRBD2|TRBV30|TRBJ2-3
TGTGCCTGGAGTGTTGGAGCTAGCGGGAGTTTCACAGATACGCAGTATTTT
CAWSVGASGSFTDTQYF
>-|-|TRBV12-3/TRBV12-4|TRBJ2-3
TGTGCCCTCAGGGAAGGGACAGATACGCAGTATTTT
CALREGTDTQYF
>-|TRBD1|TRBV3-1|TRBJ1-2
TGTGCCAGCAGCAAAGACAGGGGATGGCACACCTTC
CASSKDRGWHTF
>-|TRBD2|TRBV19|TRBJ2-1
TGTGCCAGTAAATTACTAGCGGGGGGACATGAGCAGTTCTTC
CASKLLAGGHEQFF